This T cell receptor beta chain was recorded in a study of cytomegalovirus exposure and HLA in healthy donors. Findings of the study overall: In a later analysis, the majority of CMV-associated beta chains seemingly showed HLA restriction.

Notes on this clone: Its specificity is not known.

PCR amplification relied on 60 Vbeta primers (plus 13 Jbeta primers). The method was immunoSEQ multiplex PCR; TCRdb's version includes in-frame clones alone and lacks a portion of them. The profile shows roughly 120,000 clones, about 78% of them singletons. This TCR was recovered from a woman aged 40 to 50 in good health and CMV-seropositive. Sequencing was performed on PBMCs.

DNA for the CDR3: TGCGCCAGCAGCCCGACAGGGTGGGACACTGAAGCTTTCTTT. This codes for CASSPTGWDTEAFF. This sequence joins TRBV5-1 and TRBJ1-1; TRBD1 matches 7 bases. CDR1 and CDR2 from the germline V gene are SGHRS and YFSETQ. The ends lost 4 bases at V and 3 bases at J; junction bases unmatched: 6. CDR3 length equals 14 residues.